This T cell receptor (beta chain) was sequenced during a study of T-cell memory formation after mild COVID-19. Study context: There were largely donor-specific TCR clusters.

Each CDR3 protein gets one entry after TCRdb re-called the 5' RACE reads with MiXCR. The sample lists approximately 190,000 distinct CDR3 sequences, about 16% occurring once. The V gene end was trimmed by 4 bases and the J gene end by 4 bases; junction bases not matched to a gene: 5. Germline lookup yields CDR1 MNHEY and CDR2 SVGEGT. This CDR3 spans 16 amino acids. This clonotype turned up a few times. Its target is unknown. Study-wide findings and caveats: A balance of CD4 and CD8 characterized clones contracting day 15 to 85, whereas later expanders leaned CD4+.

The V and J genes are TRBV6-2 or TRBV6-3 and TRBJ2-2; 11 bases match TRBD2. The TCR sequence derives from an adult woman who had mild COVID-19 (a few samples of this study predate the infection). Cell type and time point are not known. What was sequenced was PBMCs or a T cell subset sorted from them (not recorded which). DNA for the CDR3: TGTGCCAGCAGTTCACTAGCGGGAGTCTTCACCGGGGAGCTGTTTTTT. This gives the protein CASSSLAGVFTGELFF.